This T cell receptor (beta chain) was recorded in a study of blood T cell repertoires in COVID-19 (TCRdb year 2020). In the study overall: The collaborator samples originated in the United States, Italy and Spain and spanned the acute and convalescent phases of COVID-19. The prospective study material was composed of cDNA or gDNA derived from T cells, B-cell-depleted T cells, or PBMCs. Deeply sampled blood TCRbeta repertoires from subjects exposed to, actively infected with, or recovered from COVID-19 were included in the dataset. The repertoires were made available in a free public database intended to serve as a resource for research on the immune response to SARS-CoV-2. Samples came from the ongoing ImmuneRACE study (first 160 participants) plus 1,254 subjects from 6 global collaborators. A de-identified subject ID, COVID-19 status, age in years and sex were almost always included in the sample metadata. Where HLA class I and class II types were available, the types were taken from metadata supplied by the sample provider, not from assay-based typing.

The investigation overall reported the following: How much clinical and demographic metadata was included differed by source and by participant, and the metadata was provided uncurated.

TCRbeta CDR3 regions were amplified from genomic DNA by means of the immunoSEQ Assay, a bias-controlled multiplex PCR. Per the source publication's procedure: The number of nucleated cells in each sample was estimated from the amplification of reference gene primers within the assay. To quantify the absolute abundance of each unique TCRbeta CDR3 rearrangement, sequence reads were collapsed and filtered. For each sample, productive Simpson clonality was calculated as the square root of Simpson's diversity index over productive rearrangements. In TCRdb, the immuneACCESS table is reduced to in-frame sequences with V and J assigned. These tables do not hold every clone; where another copy was compared, an unresolved V gene accounts for under half, and the others remain unexplained. V and J calls and clone size follow that table, whereas D and trimming were derived from the DNA. In this sample the table shows approximately 200,000 clones, approximately 90% of which occur a single time. Approximately 1.1% of the sample belongs to the ten largest clones.

Each collaborating institution followed its own protocols to collect whole blood in K2EDTA tubes. For TCRbeta analysis, collaborators shipped samples as frozen whole blood, isolated PBMCs, or DNA extracted from either of those sample types. As for this clone: No cognate antigen has been identified for it. Base-call qualities are not available, and no considerably larger clone is one nucleotide away.

CDR1 and CDR2 are read off the germline V gene as SNHLY and FYNNEI. From cysteine to phenylalanine, the CDR3 is 16 amino acids long. Only the CDR3 portion is preserved as DNA: 48 bases, with reading frame beginning at the first base. For this chain, trimming is 10 bases at the V end and 2 bases at the J end, and the number of junction bases without a gene match is 14. The V gene is TRBV2 and the J gene is TRBJ2-1; 7 central bases correspond to TRBD2. The specimen sequenced was peripheral blood. The source is a man in his thirties or forties with acute or convalescent COVID-19. The CDR3 has the sequence CATEGGRENTYNEQFF. The DNA reads TGTGCCACCGAAGGAGGGCGGGAGAACACCTACAATGAGCAGTTCTTC.